This entry features one T cell receptor (beta chain) sequence. These data come from a study of CD8 T cells in Susac syndrome. RNA, at roughly 0.45 to 1 ug, was reverse transcribed with random hexamers. TCRdb re-called the immunoSEQ multiplex PCR reads through MiXCR, storing one row per CDR3 protein. The sample includes approximately 150,000 distinct CDR3 sequences, approximately 94% of them seen just once. Germline V gene data show CDR1 as MNHEY and CDR2 as SMNVEV (reference sequence). Trimming stripped 9 bases from V and 2 bases from J, with 17 bases between. The CDR3 length is 15 residues. The sequence was obtained from a human donor with multiple sclerosis. This chain uses TRBV27 with TRBJ2-1; the D gene is possibly TRBD2 (5 bases). Sequencing was performed on CD4+ T cells from PBMCs. Written as DNA, the CDR3 is TGTGCCAGAATAGTTGAGCGGAGCCCCTACAATGAGCAGTTCTTC. As protein: CARIVERSPYNEQFF.